The clone carrying this TCR beta chain was seen many times. What it binds is unknown. The data stem from a study of blood T cells in healthy people across ages. Study at large: There was about one barcoded beta molecule captured by template switching per two T cells. Study outcomes and limitations: CMV status of donors was not determined, possibly confounding expanded clonotype changes.

PCR was performed a second time for about 6 to 12 cycles using a sample-barcoded 5' primer and a J-beta primer mix. A template-switch adaptor that had 12 random nucleotides put a tag on each cDNA molecule. MiXCR was run by TCRdb on the 5' RACE reads, yielding one entry per CDR3 protein. The data hold about 1.6 million distinct CDR3 sequences, with about 35% observed a single time. Researchers collected roughly 9.8 milliliters of peripheral blood from every single donor. The sequence derives from a woman younger than 45 in good health. Sequenced: blood.

The CDR3 coding sequence is TGTGCCAGCAGCCGAACAGCTCCCGAGCAGTACTTC. It encodes CASSRTAPEQYF. V is TRBV12-3 or TRBV12-4 and J is TRBJ2-7; D call uncertain. The CDR3 contains 12 residues. V was shortened by 6 bases and J by 6 bases, with 12 bases between the two germline ends.